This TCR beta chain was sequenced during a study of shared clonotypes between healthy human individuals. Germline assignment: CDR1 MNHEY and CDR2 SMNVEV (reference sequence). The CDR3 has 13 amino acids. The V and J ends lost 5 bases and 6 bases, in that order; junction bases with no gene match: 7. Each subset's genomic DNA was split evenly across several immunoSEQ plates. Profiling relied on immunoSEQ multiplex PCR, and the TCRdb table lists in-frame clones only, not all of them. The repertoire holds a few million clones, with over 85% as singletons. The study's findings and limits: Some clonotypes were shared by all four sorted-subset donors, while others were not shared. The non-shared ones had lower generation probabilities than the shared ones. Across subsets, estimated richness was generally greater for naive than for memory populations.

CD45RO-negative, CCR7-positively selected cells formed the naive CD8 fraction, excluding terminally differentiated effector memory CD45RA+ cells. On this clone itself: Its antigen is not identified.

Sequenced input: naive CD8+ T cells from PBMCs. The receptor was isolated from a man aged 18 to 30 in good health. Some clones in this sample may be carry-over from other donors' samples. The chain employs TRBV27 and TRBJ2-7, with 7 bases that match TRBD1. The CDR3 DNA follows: TGTGCCAGCAGTCTAGGACAGGCAGGCGAGCAGTACTTC. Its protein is CASSLGQAGEQYF.